The 21 T cell receptor beta chains given below trace back to one sample, sequenced in a study of T cell responses to AZD1222 COVID-19 vaccine. TCRdb's copy holds only in-frame clones and misses some; the assay was immunoSEQ multiplex PCR. Among some 150,000 clones, 85% to 95% were seen once, and the ten largest hold more than 1.3%. The sample here was peripheral blood, taken 28 days after the second AZD1222 dose. The receptors shown here come from an adult who received the AZD1222 COVID-19 vaccine.

This chain joins TRBV20-1 and TRBJ1-1; D not resolved. CDR3 length equals 11 residues. Germline V lookup: CDR1 DFQATT, CDR2 SNEGSKA (reference sequence). V was clipped by 7 bases and J by 0 bases, with 6 bases between them. The CDR3 DNA sequence: TGCAGTGAATACATGAACACTGAAGCTTTCTTT. Amino acids: CSEYMNTEAFF.

The chain recombines TRBV5-5 with TRBJ1-1; D gene unclear. Looked up from germline, CDR1 is SGHKS and CDR2 is YYEKEE (reference sequence). CDR3 size: 15 residues. V lost 2 bases and J lost 1, with 12 bases in between. CDR3 sequence reads: CASSLVWISNTEAFF. DNA for the CDR3: TGTGCCAGCAGCTTAGTTTGGATATCGAACACTGAAGCTTTCTTT. Filled out from reference TRBV5-5 and TRBJ1-1, the complete variable domain reads DAGVTQSPTHLIKTRGQQVTLRCSPISGHKSVSWYQQVLGQGPQFIFQYYEKEERGRGNFPDRFSARQFPNYSSELNVNALLLGDSALYLCASSLVWISNTEAFFGQGTRLTVV.

V and J are TRBV27 and TRBJ1-2, with 8 bases fitting TRBD1. Germline V lookup: CDR1 MNHEY, CDR2 SMNVEV (reference sequence). CDR3 length: 16 residues. With 6 bases clipped from V and 5 bases from J, the junction kept 14 bases outside the gene matches. The CDR3 nucleotides read TGTGCCAGCAGGGAACCCGGGACAGGAAAGGGGTATGGCTACACCTTC. Translated, it gives CASREPGTGKGYGYTF.

The gene calls are TRBV19 and TRBJ1-5, with 10 bases aligning to TRBD1. The germline CDR1 and CDR2 sequences are LNHDA and SQIVND (reference sequence). V gave up 5 bases and J gave up 6 bases; unmatched junction bases: 7. CDR3 length: 15 amino acids. The CDR3 protein is CASSVDRGPGQPQHF. In DNA form, the CDR3 reads TGTGCCAGTAGTGTTGACAGGGGGCCGGGTCAGCCCCAGCATTTT.

The gene calls are TRBV5-1 and TRBJ1-4, with D tentatively TRBD1 (6 bases). This CDR3 has 15 residues. Germline V gene lookup returns CDR1 SGHRS and CDR2 YFSETQ. Trimming pared 4 bases from V and 8 bases from J, leaving 18 bases between. The CDR3 here is CASSAETGMWEKLFF. CDR3 coding DNA: TGCGCCAGCAGCGCCGAGACAGGTATGTGGGAAAAACTGTTTTTT.

This chain uses TRBV6-5 with TRBJ2-3; tentatively, D is TRBD1 (5 bases). CDR1 is MNHEY, CDR2 SVGAGI, per germline. Trimming removed 6 bases from V and 5 bases from J, with 12 bases in between. The CDR3 contains 13 residues. The CDR3 bases are TGTGCCAGCAGCCCAGGGTCCCAAGATACGCAGTATTTT. The encoded protein is CASSPGSQDTQYF.

In its sample, this clone was seen once. This chain joins TRBV28 and TRBJ2-7; 8 nucleotides align to TRBD2. CDR3 length: 16 residues. Germline V gene lookup returns CDR1 MDHEN and CDR2 SYDVKM. The V and J ends lost 8 bases and 3 bases, in that order; junction bases with no gene match: 15. In DNA form, the CDR3 reads TGTGCCAGCTTTACTATGGGTAGCGGGGAGGGCTACGAGCAGTACTTC. Encoded protein: CASFTMGSGEGYEQYF.

V usage is TRBV6-5 and J usage is TRBJ2-7; 9 bases line up with TRBD1. This CDR3 has 13 amino acids. The ends lost 8 bases at V and 5 bases at J; junction bases unmatched: 7. Germline V lookup: CDR1 MNHEY, CDR2 SVGAGI. The CDR3 sequence: CASCRTGDHEQYF. The CDR3 DNA is TGTGCCAGCTGCAGGACAGGGGATCACGAGCAGTACTTC.

This chain connects TRBV11-3 to TRBJ2-1; tentative D call: TRBD2 (6 bases). Germline V gene data show CDR1 as SGHNT and CDR2 as YENEEA. The length of the CDR3 is 15 residues. The V gene lost 2 bases and the J gene lost 0 bases, with 8 bases spanning the gap. CDR3 residues: CASSLTGSSYNEQFF. CDR3 coding DNA: TGTGCCAGCAGCTTAACCGGGAGCTCCTACAATGAGCAGTTCTTC. Based on the CDR3 plus reference TRBV11-3 and TRBJ2-1, the full variable domain is EAGVVQSPRYKIIEKKQPVAFWCNPISGHNTLYWYLQNLGQGPELLIRYENEEAVDDSQLPKDRFSAERLKGVDSTLKIQPAELGDSAVYLCASSLTGSSYNEQFFGPGTRLTVL.

The gene calls are TRBV6-5 and TRBJ1-1; a weak D match, TRBD1 (6 bases). Germline V gene data show CDR1 as MNHEY and CDR2 as SVGAGI. CDR3 length: 15 residues. The V end lost 5 bases, the J end lost 5 bases, and 18 bases lay between the germline ends. The CDR3 DNA reads as TGTGCCAGCAGTCTCCCTTCAGGGGTGGGTACTGAAGCTTTCTTT. As protein: CASSLPSGVGTEAFF.

V is TRBV5-6 and J is TRBJ2-1; TRBD2 matches at 10 bases. The germline V gene encodes CDR1 SGHDT and CDR2 YYEEEE. Germline trimming cut 0 bases from V and 15 bases from J; bases unmatched to any gene: 3. CDR3 size: 12 residues. The CDR3 is CASSLERGGLFF. CDR3 sequence (DNA): TGTGCCAGCAGCTTGGAGCGGGGGGGCCTGTTCTTC.

The chain has TRBV18 and TRBJ2-4; D could derive from TRBD1 or TRBD2 (5 bases each). Germline-derived CDR1 and CDR2 are KGHSH and LQKENI. The V and J ends lost 3 bases and 7 bases respectively, with 25 bases between them. The CDR3 has 18 residues. The CDR3 sequence: CASSPWRQEGVGSNIQYF. The CDR3 DNA follows: TGTGCCAGCTCACCCTGGAGGCAGGAAGGGGTGGGATCCAACATTCAGTACTTC.

J is TRBJ2-7 and V is TRBV5-1; 10 bases map to TRBD1. The V segment lost 3 bases and the J segment 4 bases; nucleotides outside the gene matches: 4. The germline gives CDR1 SGHRS, CDR2 YFSETQ. CDR3 length: 14 amino acids. The CDR3 protein is CASSSRQGAYEQYF. The DNA for the CDR3 is TGCGCCAGCAGCTCTCGACAGGGGGCTTACGAGCAGTACTTC.

The chain employs TRBV24-1 and TRBJ2-7, with D possibly called TRBD1 or TRBD2 (6 bases each). Germline lookup yields CDR1 KGHDR and CDR2 SFDVKD. The CDR3 totals 21 residues. V was pared by 7 bases and J by 9 bases, with 42 bases between. DNA for the CDR3: TGTGCCACCAGCTCCGATTTAATTTCCGGTACAGGGAGAGGGGACCTCGGGGGGCAGTACTTC. Translated, it gives CATSSDLISGTGRGDLGGQYF.

The genes are TRBV18 and TRBJ2-5; no firm D call. Looked up from germline, CDR1 is KGHSH and CDR2 is LQKENI. The CDR3 consists of 14 residues. The V end lost 4 bases, the J end lost 0 bases, and 9 bases lay between the germline ends. The CDR3: CASSLHKYQETQYF. DNA of the CDR3: TGTGCCAGCTCACTACACAAGTACCAAGAGACCCAGTACTTC.

This chain joins TRBV7-2 and TRBJ1-3; D not resolved. CDR3 length: 15 residues. The V gene lost 1 base and the J gene lost 3 bases, with 10 bases spanning the gap. Germline CDR1 and CDR2: SGHTA and FQGNSA. CDR3 sequence reads: CASSLGIGSGNTIYF. CDR3 sequence (DNA): TGTGCCAGCAGCTTAGGTATCGGCAGTGGAAACACCATATATTTT.

This clone was counted only a few times. The rearrangement joins TRBV27 to TRBJ2-1; 11 nucleotides line up with TRBD2. V lost 5 bases, J lost 5 bases, and 11 bases stayed unmatched. The germline gives CDR1 MNHEY, CDR2 SMNVEV (reference sequence). The CDR3 loop spans 17 amino acids. The CDR3 loop is CASSPTPSGRNNNEQFF. The CDR3 bases are TGTGCCAGCAGTCCTACCCCTAGCGGGAGGAATAACAATGAGCAGTTCTTC.

The chain's CDR3 is CASSQEFRDRGRGQPQHF. In DNA form, the CDR3 reads TGCGCCAGCAGCCAAGAGTTCCGGGACAGGGGGCGAGGTCAGCCCCAGCATTTT. The chain carries TRBV4-1 and TRBJ1-5; 12 bases line up with TRBD1. CDR3 length equals 18 residues. V lost 0 bases and J lost 6; bases outside the gene matches: 9. Germline CDR1 and CDR2: MGHRA and YSYEKL.

This clone appeared a single time. The rearrangement links TRBV11-2 to TRBJ2-2; D gene ambiguous. Trimming stripped 3 bases from V and 0 bases from J, with 2 bases between. The CDR3 sequence is 13 residues long. The germline V gene encodes CDR1 SGHAT and CDR2 FQNNGV. CDR3 DNA: TGTGCCAGCAGCTTCACGAACACCGGGGAGCTGTTTTTT. Translation: CASSFTNTGELFF.

V and J are TRBV5-1 and TRBJ1-1; possibly TRBD1 for D (6 bases). This CDR3 has 13 amino acids. With 4 bases removed from V and 5 bases from J, the gap between germline ends came to 12 bases. Germline CDR1 reads SGHRS; CDR2 reads YFSETQ. The CDR3 nucleotides are TGCGCCAGCAGCCTCGAGACAGGAACTGAAGCTTTCTTT. This sequence encodes CASSLETGTEAFF.

This chain links TRBV7-6 with TRBJ2-3, with D possibly matching TRBD2 (7 bases). Germline CDR1 reads SGHVS; CDR2 reads FNYEAQ. V was cut by 2 bases and J by 2 bases, with 11 bases left in between. The CDR3 sequence is 15 residues long. The chain's CDR3 is CASSLPGGATDTQYF. The CDR3 nucleotides read TGTGCCAGCAGCTTACCTGGGGGGGCCACAGATACGCAGTATTTT. Using reference TRBV7-6 and TRBJ2-3 for the parts outside the CDR3, the full variable domain is GAGVSQSPRYKVTKRGQDVALRCDPISGHVSLYWYRQALGQGPEFLTYFNYEAQQDKSGLPNDRFSAERPEGSISTLTIQRTEQRDSAMYRCASSLPGGATDTQYFGPGTRLTVL.